This TCR beta chain emerged from a study of blood T cell repertoires in COVID-19. As for the study in general: Nucleic acid was either cDNA or gDNA, and it came from T cells, B-cell-depleted T cells, or PBMCs.

Original methodology: Counts of nucleated cells, estimated from reference gene primer amplification, were obtained. TCRdb's table, derived via immunoSEQ multiplex PCR, lists solely in-frame clones and lacks some. D and trimming come from the DNA, and the V and J calls and clone size come from that table. The sample consists of approximately 300,000 clones, approximately 90% of them appearing once. Germline V CDR1 and CDR2: SGHTS, YDEGEE. V shed 3 bases and J shed 1 base, with 10 bases lying between them. The length of the CDR3 is 15 residues. Sequencing was performed on peripheral blood. The receptor was isolated from a man under 40 with acute or convalescent COVID-19. V usage is TRBV5-8 and J usage is TRBJ2-2; no definite D call. The CDR3 DNA reads TGTGCCAGCAGCTCCCCCCGACTGAACACCGGGGAGCTGTTTTTT. It is translated as CASSSPRLNTGELFF.